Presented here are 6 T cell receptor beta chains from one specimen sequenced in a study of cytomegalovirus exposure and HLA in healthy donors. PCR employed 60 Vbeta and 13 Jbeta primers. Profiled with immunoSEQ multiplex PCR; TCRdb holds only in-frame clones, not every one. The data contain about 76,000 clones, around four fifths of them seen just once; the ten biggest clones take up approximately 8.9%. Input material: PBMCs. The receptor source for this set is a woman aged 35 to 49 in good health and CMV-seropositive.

As DNA, the CDR3 is TGTGCCAGCAGGCCCGTAGCGGGGGGGGAGGATACGCAGTATTTT. Translated, it gives CASRPVAGGEDTQYF. This chain uses TRBV27 with TRBJ2-3, with 11 bases matching TRBD2. From germline, CDR1 is MNHEY and CDR2 SMNVEV (reference sequence). There are 15 residues in the CDR3. Trimming at V came to 6 bases and at J to 6 bases, leaving 8 bases not matched to a gene.

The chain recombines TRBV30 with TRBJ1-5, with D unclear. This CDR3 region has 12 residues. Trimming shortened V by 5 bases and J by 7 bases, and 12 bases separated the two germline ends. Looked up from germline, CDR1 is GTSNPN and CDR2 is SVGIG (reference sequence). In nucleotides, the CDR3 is TGTGCCTGGGAGGATATAGGACAGCCCCAGCATTTT. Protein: CAWEDIGQPQHF.

CDR3 coding DNA: TGTGCCTGGAGTGGACACCGTAGTCAGCCCCAGCATTTT. This encodes CAWSGHRSQPQHF. This chain connects TRBV30 to TRBJ1-5; D is unresolved. In germline, CDR1 is GTSNPN, CDR2 SVGIG (reference sequence). The CDR3 extends over 13 amino acids. V lost 1 base and J 6 bases, leaving 10 bases between the germline ends.

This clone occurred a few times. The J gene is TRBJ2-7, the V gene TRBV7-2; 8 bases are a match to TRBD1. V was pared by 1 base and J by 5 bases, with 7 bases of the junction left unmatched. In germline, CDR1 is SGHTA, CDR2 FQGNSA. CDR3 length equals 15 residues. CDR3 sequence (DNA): TGTGCCAGCAGCTTAGAAGGACAGGGTTACGACGAGCAGTACTTC. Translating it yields CASSLEGQGYDEQYF.

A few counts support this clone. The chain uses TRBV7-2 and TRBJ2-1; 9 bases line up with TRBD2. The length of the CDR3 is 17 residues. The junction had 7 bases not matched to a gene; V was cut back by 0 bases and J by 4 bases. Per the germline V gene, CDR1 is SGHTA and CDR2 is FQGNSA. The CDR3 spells CASSLAGGRGGYNEQFF. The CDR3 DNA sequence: TGTGCCAGCAGCTTAGCAGGTGGGCGGGGGGGGTACAATGAGCAGTTCTTC.

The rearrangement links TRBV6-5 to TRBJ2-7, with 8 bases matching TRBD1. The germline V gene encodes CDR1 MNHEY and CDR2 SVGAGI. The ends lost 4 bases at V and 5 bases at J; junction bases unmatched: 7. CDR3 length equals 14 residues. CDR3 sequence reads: CASSLQDRVHEQYF. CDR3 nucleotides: TGTGCCAGCAGTTTACAGGACAGGGTCCACGAGCAGTACTTC.